This T cell receptor beta chain originates from a study of blood T cell repertoires in COVID-19. V lost 3 bases to trimming and J lost 5 bases, with 23 bases between them. The germline V gene encodes CDR1 MNHEY and CDR2 SMNVEV (reference sequence). This CDR3 region has 19 residues. Profiling relied on immunoSEQ multiplex PCR, and the TCRdb table lists in-frame clones only, not all of them. Of fewer than 250,000 clones detected, about 90% appear once; the ten largest clones hold approximately 0.75%. The chain carries TRBV27 and TRBJ1-6; perhaps TRBD1 as D (6 bases). Sequencing input: peripheral blood. The source of this sequence is a woman in her 70s with acute or convalescent COVID-19. The CDR3 sequence is CASSFFRTETLLNNSPLHF. The CDR3 DNA sequence: TGTGCCAGCAGTTTTTTCAGGACAGAAACCTTACTTAATAATTCACCCCTCCACTTT.